This T cell receptor beta chain came from a study of T cell responses to AZD1222 COVID-19 vaccine. The CDR3 is 14 amino acids. The V gene's germline CDR1 is MNHEY and CDR2 SMNVEV (reference sequence). J gave up 9 bases and V 5 bases, and 5 bases lay outside the gene matches. Assay: immunoSEQ multiplex PCR; the TCRdb copy retains only in-frame clones and omits some. Of 150,000 to 200,000 clones in the sample, over 80% were seen once. Sequencing used peripheral blood, obtained on day 0 of AZD1222 vaccination. The chain links TRBV27 to TRBJ1-6; 9 bases line up with TRBD1. The TCR originated in an adult in good health. CDR3 sequence (DNA): TGTGCCAGCAGTCCGACAGGGGGAAGTTCACCCCTCCACTTT. This encodes CASSPTGGSSPLHF.